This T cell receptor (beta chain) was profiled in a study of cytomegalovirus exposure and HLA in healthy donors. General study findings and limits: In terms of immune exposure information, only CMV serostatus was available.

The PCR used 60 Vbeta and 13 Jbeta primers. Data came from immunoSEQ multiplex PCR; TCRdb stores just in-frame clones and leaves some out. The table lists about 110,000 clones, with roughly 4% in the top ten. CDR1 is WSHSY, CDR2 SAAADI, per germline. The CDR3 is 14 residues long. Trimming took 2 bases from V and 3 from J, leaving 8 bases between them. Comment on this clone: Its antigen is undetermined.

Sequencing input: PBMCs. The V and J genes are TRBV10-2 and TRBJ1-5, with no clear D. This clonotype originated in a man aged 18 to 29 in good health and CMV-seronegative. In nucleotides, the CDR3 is TGCGCCAGCAGTGAGCGGGAGCCCAATCAGCCCCAGCATTTT. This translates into CASSEREPNQPQHF.